This T cell receptor (beta chain) emerged from a study of blood T cell repertoires in COVID-19. Study context: There were acute and convalescent COVID-19 samples, and they came from the United States, Italy and Spain.

V shed 4 bases and J 7 bases; nucleotides not matched to a gene: 11. Looked up from germline, CDR1 is SGHRS and CDR2 is YFSETQ. CDR3 length: 14 amino acids. TCRdb's copy holds only in-frame clones and misses some; the assay was immunoSEQ multiplex PCR. The repertoire holds 130,000 to 150,000 clones, with about four fifths as singletons. Material for sequencing was peripheral blood. The gene calls are TRBV5-1 and TRBJ2-7; 7 bases align to TRBD2. The sequence was collected from a woman over 75 in a cohort sampled during active or convalescent COVID-19. This chain's CDR3 is CASSGTLATGEQYF. CDR3 DNA sequence: TGCGCCAGCAGCGGTACACTAGCGACGGGGGAGCAGTACTTC.